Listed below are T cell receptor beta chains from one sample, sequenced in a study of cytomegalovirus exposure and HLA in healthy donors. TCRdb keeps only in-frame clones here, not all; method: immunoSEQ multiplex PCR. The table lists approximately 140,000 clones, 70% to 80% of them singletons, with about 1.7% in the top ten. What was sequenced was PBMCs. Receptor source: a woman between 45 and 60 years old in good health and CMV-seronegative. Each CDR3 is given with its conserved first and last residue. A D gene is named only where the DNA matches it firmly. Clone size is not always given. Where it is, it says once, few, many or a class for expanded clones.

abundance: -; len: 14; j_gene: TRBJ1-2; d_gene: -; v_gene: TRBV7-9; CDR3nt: TGTGCCAGCAGCTCGCCCGGGGGTGGTTATGGCTACACCTTC; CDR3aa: CASSSPGGGYGYTF
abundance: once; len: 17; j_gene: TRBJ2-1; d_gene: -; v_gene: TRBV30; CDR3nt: TGTGCCTGGAGTGTACGGAGGGGGAGGGTTGTCTTGTCGGAGCAGTTCTTC; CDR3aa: CAWSVRRGRVVLSEQFF
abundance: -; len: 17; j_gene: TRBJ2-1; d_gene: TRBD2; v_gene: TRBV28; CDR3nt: TGTGCCAGCAGTTGGACCGGACTAGCGGGAAACTACAATGAGCAGTTCTTC; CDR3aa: CASSWTGLAGNYNEQFF
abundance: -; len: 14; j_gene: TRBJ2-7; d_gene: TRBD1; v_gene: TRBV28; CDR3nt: TGTGCCAGCAGTTGGGACAGGGTTAGCCACGAGCAGTACTTC; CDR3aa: CASSWDRVSHEQYF
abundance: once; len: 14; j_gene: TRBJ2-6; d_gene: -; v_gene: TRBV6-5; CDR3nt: TGTGCCACCGTGAGGCTCTCTGGGGCCAACGTCCTGACTTTC; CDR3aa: CATVRLSGANVLTF
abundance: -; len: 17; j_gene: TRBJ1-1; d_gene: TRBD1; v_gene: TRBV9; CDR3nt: TGTGCCAGCAGCGTAGGGGGGGACAGGGGGCCAGGGACTGAAGCTTTCTTT; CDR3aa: CASSVGGDRGPGTEAFF
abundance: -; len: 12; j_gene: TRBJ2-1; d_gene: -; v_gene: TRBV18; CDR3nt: TGTGCCAGCTCGCAGGGATCTGGTGAGCAGTTCTTC; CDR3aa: CASSQGSGEQFF
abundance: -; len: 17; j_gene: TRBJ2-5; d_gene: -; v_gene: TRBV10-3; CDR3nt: TGTGCCATCAGTGAGTCCAGGGGCGGGCCCACTGGAGAGACCCAGTACTTC; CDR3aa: CAISESRGGPTGETQYF
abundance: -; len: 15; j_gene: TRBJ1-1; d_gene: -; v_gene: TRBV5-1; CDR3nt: TGCGCCAGCAGCTTGGTATTGGGAGGAGGTACTGAAGCTTTCTTT; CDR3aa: CASSLVLGGGTEAFF
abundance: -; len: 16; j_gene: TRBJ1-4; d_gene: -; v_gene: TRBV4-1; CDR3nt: TGCGCCAGCAGCCAAGATTGGGGCAGCTTAAATGAAAAACTGTTTTTT; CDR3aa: CASSQDWGSLNEKLFF
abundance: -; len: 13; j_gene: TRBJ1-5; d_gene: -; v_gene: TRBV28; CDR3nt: TGTGCCAGCAATGGGCAGGTGAATCAGCCCCAGCATTTT; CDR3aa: CASNGQVNQPQHF
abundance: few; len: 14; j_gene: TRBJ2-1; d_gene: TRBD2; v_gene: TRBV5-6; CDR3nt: TGTGCCAGCAGCTCCGGACTAGCGGGAGGGCGTTATTTCTTC; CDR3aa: CASSSGLAGGRYFF
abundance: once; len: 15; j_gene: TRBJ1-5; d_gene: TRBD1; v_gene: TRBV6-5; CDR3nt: TGTGCCAGCAGTTACTCGAAAGGGGGCGAACAGCCCCAGAATTTT; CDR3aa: CASSYSKGGEQPQNF
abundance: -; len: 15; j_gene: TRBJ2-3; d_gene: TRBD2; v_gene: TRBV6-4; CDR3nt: TGTGCCAGCAGTGGAACTAGCGGGGATAGAGATACGCAGTATTTT; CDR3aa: CASSGTSGDRDTQYF
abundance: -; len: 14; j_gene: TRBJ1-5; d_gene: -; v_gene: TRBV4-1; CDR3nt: TGCGCCAGCAGCCAAGACAGTAGCAATCAGCCCCAGAATTTT; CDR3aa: CASSQDSSNQPQNF
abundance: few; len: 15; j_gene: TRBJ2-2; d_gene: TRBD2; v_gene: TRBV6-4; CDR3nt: TGTGCCAGCAGTGAGCTAGCGGGAGGGGCCGGGGAGCTGTTTTTT; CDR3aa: CASSELAGGAGELFF
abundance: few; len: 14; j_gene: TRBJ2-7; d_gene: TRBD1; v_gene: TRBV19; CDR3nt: TGTGCCAGTAGTTCCGGACAGGGAAGCTACGAGCAGTACTTC; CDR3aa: CASSSGQGSYEQYF
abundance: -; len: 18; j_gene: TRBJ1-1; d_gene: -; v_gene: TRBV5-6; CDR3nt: TGTGCCAGCAGCTTGGCCGGCGGGTGGGGGCGCCTGGACACTGAAGCTTTCTTT; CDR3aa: CASSLAGGWGRLDTEAFF
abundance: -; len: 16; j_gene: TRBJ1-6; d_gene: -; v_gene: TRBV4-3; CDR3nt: TGCGCCAGCAGCCGGGAACAGGGCGCCTATAATTCACCCCTCAACTTT; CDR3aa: CASSREQGAYNSPLNF
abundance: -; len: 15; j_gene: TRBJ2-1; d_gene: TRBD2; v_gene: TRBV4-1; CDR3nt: TGCGCCAGCAGCCTGGGGACTAGCGCCGGCAATGAGCAGTTCTTC; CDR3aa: CASSLGTSAGNEQFF
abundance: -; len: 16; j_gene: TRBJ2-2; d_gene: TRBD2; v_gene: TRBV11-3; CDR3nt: TGTGCCAGCAGCAAACTAGCGGGAGCATACAACGGGGAGCTGTTTTTT; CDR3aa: CASSKLAGAYNGELFF
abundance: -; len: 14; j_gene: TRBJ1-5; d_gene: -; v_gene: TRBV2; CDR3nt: TGTGCCAGCAGTGAAGTGGCAGGTAATCAGCCCCAGCATTTT; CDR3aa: CASSEVAGNQPQHF
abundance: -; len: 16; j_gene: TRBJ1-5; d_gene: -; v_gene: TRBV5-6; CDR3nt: TGTGCCAGCAGCTTGGCCGTCGGGGTGGACAATCAGCCCCAGCATTTT; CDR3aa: CASSLAVGVDNQPQHF
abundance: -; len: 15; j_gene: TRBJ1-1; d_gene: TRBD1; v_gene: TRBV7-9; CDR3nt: TGTGCCAGCAGCTTACCTAGTACAGGGGAGAGCAATGCTTTCTTT; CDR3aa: CASSLPSTGESNAFF
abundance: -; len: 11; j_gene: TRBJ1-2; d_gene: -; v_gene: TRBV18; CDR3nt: TGTGCCAGCTCACCGAACAGAGACTACACCTTC; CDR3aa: CASSPNRDYTF
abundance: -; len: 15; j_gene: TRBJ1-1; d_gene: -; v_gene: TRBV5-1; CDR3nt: TGCGCCAGCAGCATCGGGCCGGGGGGTTCCACTGAAGCTTTCTTT; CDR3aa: CASSIGPGGSTEAFF
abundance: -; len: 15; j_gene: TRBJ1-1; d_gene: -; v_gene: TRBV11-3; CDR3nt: TGTGCCAGCAGCTTAGATCCTAACTCTGACACTGAAGCTTTCTTT; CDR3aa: CASSLDPNSDTEAFF
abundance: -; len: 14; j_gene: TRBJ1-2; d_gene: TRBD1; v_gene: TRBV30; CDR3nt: TGTGCCGAGGACAGGGGGCCATCTGGCTATGGCTACACCTTC; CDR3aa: CAEDRGPSGYGYTF